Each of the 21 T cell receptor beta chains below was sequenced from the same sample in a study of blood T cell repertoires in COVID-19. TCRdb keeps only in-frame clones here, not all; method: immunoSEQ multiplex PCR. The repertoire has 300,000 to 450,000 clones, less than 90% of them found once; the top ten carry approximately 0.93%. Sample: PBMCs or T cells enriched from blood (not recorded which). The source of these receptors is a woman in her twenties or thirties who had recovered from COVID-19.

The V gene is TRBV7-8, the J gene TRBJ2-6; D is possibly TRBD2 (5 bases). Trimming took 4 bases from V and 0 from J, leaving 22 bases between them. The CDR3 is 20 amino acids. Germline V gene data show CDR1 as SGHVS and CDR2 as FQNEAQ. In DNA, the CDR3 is TGTGCCAGCAGCTCCAGCGGCCAGTTATCGACCGCCTCTGGGGCCAACGTCCTGACTTTC. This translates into CASSSSGQLSTASGANVLTF.

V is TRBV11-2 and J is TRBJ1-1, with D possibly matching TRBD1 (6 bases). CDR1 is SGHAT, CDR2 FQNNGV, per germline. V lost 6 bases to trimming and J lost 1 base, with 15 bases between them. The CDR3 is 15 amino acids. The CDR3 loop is CASSPRRGRNTEAFF. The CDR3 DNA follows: TGTGCCAGCAGTCCCCGGCGGGGGCGGAACACTGAAGCTTTCTTT.

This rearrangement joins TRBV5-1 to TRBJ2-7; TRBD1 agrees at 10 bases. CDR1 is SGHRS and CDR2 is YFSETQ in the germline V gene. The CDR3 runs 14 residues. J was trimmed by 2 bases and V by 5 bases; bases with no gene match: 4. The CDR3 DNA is TGCGCCAGCAGATGGGGACAGGGGACCTACGAGCAGTACTTC. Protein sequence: CASRWGQGTYEQYF.

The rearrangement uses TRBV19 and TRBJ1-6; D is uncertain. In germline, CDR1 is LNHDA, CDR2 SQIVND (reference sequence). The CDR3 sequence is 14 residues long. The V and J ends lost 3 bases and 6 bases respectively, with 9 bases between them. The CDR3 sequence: CASSIEQLNSPLHF. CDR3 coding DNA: TGTGCCAGTAGTATTGAACAGCTTAATTCACCCCTCCACTTT. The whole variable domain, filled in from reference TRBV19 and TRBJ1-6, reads DGGITQSPKYLFRKEGQNVTLSCEQNLNHDAMYWYRQDPGQGLRLIYYSQIVNDFQKGDIAEGYSVSREKKESFPLTVTSAQKNPTAFYLCASSIEQLNSPLHFGNGTRLTVT.

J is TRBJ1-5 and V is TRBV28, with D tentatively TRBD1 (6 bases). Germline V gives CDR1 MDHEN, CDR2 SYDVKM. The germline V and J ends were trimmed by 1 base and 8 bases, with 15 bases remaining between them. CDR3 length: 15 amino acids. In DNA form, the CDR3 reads TGTGCCAGCAGTTTATCGGTAGGGGGATTGAAGCCCCAGCATTTT. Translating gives CASSLSVGGLKPQHF.

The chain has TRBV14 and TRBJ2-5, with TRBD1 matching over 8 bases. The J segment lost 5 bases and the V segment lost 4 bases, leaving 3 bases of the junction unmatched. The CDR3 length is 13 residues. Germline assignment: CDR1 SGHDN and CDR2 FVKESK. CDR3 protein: CASSLDRVETQYF. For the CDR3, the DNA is TGTGCCAGCAGCCTGGACAGGGTCGAGACCCAGTACTTC. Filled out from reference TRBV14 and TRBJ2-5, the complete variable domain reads EAGVTQFPSHSVIEKGQTVTLRCDPISGHDNLYWYRRVMGKEIKFLLHFVKESKQDESGMPNNRFLAERTGGTYSTLKVQPAELEDSGVYFCASSLDRVETQYFGPGTRLLVL.

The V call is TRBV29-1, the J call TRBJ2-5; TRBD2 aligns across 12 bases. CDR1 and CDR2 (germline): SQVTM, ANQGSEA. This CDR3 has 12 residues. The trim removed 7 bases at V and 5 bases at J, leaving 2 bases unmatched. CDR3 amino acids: CSGGTSGETQYF. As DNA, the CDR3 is TGCAGCGGCGGGACTAGCGGGGAGACCCAGTACTTC.

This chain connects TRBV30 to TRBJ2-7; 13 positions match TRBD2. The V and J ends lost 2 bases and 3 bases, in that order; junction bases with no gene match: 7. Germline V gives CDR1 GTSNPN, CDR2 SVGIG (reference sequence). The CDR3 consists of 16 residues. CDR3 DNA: TGTGCCTGGAGTCCCGGACTAGCGGGGGCCAGCTACGAGCAGTACTTC. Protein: CAWSPGLAGASYEQYF.

The CDR3 sequence is CASSTGQEGETQYF. CDR3 DNA: TGTGCCAGTAGTACGGGACAGGAGGGGGAGACCCAGTACTTC. The V gene is TRBV19, the J gene TRBJ2-5; TRBD1 agrees at 8 bases. The CDR3 is 14 residues long. J lost 5 bases, V lost 4 bases, and 6 bases had no gene match. CDR1 is LNHDA and CDR2 is SQIVND in the germline V gene (reference sequence).

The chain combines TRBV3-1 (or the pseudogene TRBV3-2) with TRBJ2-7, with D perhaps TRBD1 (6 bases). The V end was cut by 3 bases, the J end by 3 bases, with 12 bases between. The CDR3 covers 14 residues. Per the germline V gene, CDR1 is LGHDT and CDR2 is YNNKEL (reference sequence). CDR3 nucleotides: TGTGCCAGCAGCCACACAGGGCCGGTCTACGAGCAGTACTTC. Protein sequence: CASSHTGPVYEQYF.

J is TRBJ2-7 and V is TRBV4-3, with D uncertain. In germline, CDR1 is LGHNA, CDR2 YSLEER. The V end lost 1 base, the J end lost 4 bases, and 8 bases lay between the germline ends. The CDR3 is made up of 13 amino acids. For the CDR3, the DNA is TGCGCCAGCAGCCAAGGTCCGGAGTACGAGCAGTACTTC. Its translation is CASSQGPEYEQYF.

The CDR3 sequence is CASSSAQGYEQYF. In DNA form, the CDR3 reads TGTGCCAGCAGTTCCGCACAGGGCTACGAGCAGTACTTC. This sequence joins TRBV6-2 or TRBV6-3 and TRBJ2-7, with a weak D call TRBD1 (6 bases). The CDR3 totals 13 residues. Trimming pared 4 bases from V and 3 bases from J, leaving 10 bases between. Looked up from germline, CDR1 is MNHEY and CDR2 is SVGEGT.

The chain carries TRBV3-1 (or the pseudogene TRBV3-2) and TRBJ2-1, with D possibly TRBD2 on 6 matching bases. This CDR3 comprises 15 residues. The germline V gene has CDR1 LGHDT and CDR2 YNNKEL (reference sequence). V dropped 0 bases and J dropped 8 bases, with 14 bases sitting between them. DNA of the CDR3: TGTGCCAGCAGCCAAGATCCTACTAGCTTCCATGAGCAGTTCTTC. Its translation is CASSQDPTSFHEQFF.

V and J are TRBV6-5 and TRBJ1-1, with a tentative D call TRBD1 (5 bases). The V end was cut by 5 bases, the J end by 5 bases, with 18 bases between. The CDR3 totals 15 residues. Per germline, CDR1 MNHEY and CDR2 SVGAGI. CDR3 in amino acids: CASSPIRAGRTEAFF. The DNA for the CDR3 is TGTGCCAGCAGTCCCATCAGGGCTGGTCGAACTGAAGCTTTCTTT.

The CDR3 DNA reads TGCGCCAGCAGCCATAGCGGGGGGGCATACAATGAGCAGTTCTTC. Translating gives CASSHSGGAYNEQFF. This chain connects TRBV4-1 to TRBJ2-1, with TRBD2 matching 11 bases. The trim removed 3 bases at V and 4 bases at J, leaving 2 bases unmatched. Germline CDR1 is MGHRA and CDR2 is YSYEKL. The CDR3 has 15 residues.

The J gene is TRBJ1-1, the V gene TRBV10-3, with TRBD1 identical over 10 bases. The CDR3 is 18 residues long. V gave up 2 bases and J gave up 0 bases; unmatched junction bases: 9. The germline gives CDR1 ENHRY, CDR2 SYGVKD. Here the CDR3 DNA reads TGTGCCATCAGTGAGGCCCGGGACAGGGGTCGAATGAACACTGAAGCTTTCTTT. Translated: CAISEARDRGRMNTEAFF.

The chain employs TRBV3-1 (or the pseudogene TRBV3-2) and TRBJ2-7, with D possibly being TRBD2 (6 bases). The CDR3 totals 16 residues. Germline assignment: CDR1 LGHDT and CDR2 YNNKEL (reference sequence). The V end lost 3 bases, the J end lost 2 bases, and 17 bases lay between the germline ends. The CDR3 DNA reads TGTGCCAGCAGCCATTCCGGGACCGGGGGTCCCTACGAGCAGTACTTC. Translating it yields CASSHSGTGGPYEQYF.

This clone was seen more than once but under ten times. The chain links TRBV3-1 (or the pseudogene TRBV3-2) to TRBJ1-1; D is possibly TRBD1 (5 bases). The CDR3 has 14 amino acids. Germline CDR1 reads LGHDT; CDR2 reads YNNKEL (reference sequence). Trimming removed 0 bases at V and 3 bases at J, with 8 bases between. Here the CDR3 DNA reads TGTGCCAGCAGCCAAGATCGGGGGGACACTGAAGCTTTCTTT. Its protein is CASSQDRGDTEAFF.

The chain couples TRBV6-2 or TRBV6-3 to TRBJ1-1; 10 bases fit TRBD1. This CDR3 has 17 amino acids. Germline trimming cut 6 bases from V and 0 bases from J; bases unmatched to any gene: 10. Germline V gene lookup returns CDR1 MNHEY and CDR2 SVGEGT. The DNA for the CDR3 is TGTGCCAGCAGCGAAAGGGGGACAGGGGCTGTGAACACTGAAGCTTTCTTT. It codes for CASSERGTGAVNTEAFF.

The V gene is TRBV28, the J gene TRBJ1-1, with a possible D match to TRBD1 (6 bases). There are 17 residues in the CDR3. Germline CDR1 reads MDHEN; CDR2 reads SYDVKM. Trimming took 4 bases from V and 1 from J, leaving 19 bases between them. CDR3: CASSYPFFGGGNTEAFF. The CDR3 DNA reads TGTGCCAGCAGTTACCCCTTTTTTGGGGGCGGGAACACTGAAGCTTTCTTT.

CDR3: CASTIGASGGATETQYF. CDR3 in DNA: TGCGCCAGCACCATTGGGGCTAGCGGGGGGGCTACGGAGACCCAGTACTTC. The rearrangement joins TRBV5-1 to TRBJ2-5; 12 positions agree with TRBD2. CDR1 is SGHRS, CDR2 YFSETQ, per germline. The CDR3 length is 17 residues. Trimming took 6 bases from V and 5 from J; bases not matched to a gene: 14.